The rows below give T cell receptor beta chains drawn from one sample of a study of vaccination effects on CD4 cells after COVID-19. Assay used: immunoSEQ multiplex PCR; TCRdb lists only in-frame clones, some missing. The sample has about 48,000 clones, more than 65% seen once. Their specific antigens are unknown. The source material was CD4+ T cells from PBMCs cultured without peptide, sampled before COVID-19 vaccination. The receptors stem from a human donor who received a COVID-19 vaccine. The CDR3 runs from the conserved cysteine through the conserved F or W. A D gene is named only where the DNA matches it firmly. The size of a clone is reported for some rows only, either as once, few or many, or as a class for expanded clones.

abundance: few
d_gene: TRBD2
j_gene: TRBJ2-5
v_gene: TRBV4-1
CDR3aa: CASSPGLAESVTQYF
CDR3nt: TGCGCCAGCAGCCCAGGACTAGCGGAATCGGTGACCCAGTACTTC

abundance: .
d_gene: TRBD2
j_gene: TRBJ2-1
v_gene: TRBV15
CDR3aa: CATSRDLGGFNEQFF
CDR3nt: TGTGCCACCAGCAGAGATTTGGGGGGGTTCAATGAGCAGTTCTTC

abundance: .
d_gene: .
j_gene: TRBJ1-1
v_gene: TRBV10-3
CDR3aa: CATWEGISEAFF
CDR3nt: TGTGCCACTTGGGAGGGGATCTCTGAAGCTTTCTTT

abundance: .
d_gene: .
j_gene: TRBJ1-3
v_gene: TRBV6-5
CDR3aa: CASIASDRSGNTIYF
CDR3nt: TGTGCCAGCATAGCCTCGGACAGATCTGGAAACACCATATATTTT

abundance: .
d_gene: .
j_gene: TRBJ2-7
v_gene: TRBV13
CDR3aa: CASSQYTTAQYF
CDR3nt: TGTGCCAGCAGCCAATACACGACAGCGCAGTACTTC

abundance: .
d_gene: .
j_gene: TRBJ2-1
v_gene: TRBV5-4
CDR3aa: CASSSQTYNEQFF
CDR3nt: TGTGCCAGCAGCTCTCAAACCTACAATGAGCAGTTCTTC

abundance: .
d_gene: .
j_gene: TRBJ1-6
v_gene: TRBV6-6
CDR3aa: CASRNPQATLHF
CDR3nt: TGTGCCAGCAGGAACCCACAGGCAACCCTCCACTTT

abundance: .
d_gene: .
j_gene: TRBJ2-7
v_gene: TRBV6-1
CDR3aa: CASSERGGEQYF
CDR3nt: TGTGCCAGCAGTGAAAGGGGCGGCGAGCAGTACTTC

abundance: few
d_gene: TRBD1
j_gene: TRBJ1-2
v_gene: TRBV5-5
CDR3aa: CASSTRITGGEGYTF
CDR3nt: TGTGCCAGCAGCACGCGAATTACAGGGGGGGAGGGCTACACCTTC

abundance: .
d_gene: .
j_gene: TRBJ2-3
v_gene: TRBV29-1
CDR3aa: CSVDFSTGTDTQYF
CDR3nt: TGCAGCGTTGATTTCAGCACGGGGACAGATACGCAGTATTTT

abundance: .
d_gene: TRBD2
j_gene: TRBJ2-2
v_gene: TRBV7-9
CDR3aa: CASSSGLAGVNTGELFF
CDR3nt: TGTGCCAGCAGCTCGGGACTAGCGGGAGTGAACACCGGGGAGCTGTTTTTT

abundance: .
d_gene: TRBD2
j_gene: TRBJ2-7
v_gene: TRBV30
CDR3aa: CAWSVGRDNEQYF
CDR3nt: TGTGCCTGGAGTGTGGGGAGGGATAACGAGCAGTACTTC

abundance: few
d_gene: TRBD2
j_gene: TRBJ2-1
v_gene: TRBV5-1
CDR3aa: CASRLAGAAYNEQFF
CDR3nt: TGCGCCAGCAGACTAGCGGGGGCCGCCTACAATGAGCAGTTCTTC

abundance: .
d_gene: .
j_gene: TRBJ2-1
v_gene: TRBV3-1/TRBV3-2
CDR3aa: CASSQAWGQQFF
CDR3nt: TGTGCCAGCAGCCAAGCGTGGGGCCAGCAGTTCTTC

abundance: .
d_gene: .
j_gene: TRBJ1-3
v_gene: TRBV3-1/TRBV3-2
CDR3aa: CASSQGNGFSGNTIYF
CDR3nt: TGTGCCAGCAGCCAAGGAAATGGGTTCTCTGGAAACACCATATATTTT

abundance: .
d_gene: .
j_gene: TRBJ1-6
v_gene: TRBV20-1
CDR3aa: CSASEGPGSPLHF
CDR3nt: TGCAGTGCTAGTGAAGGACCGGGGTCACCCCTCCACTTT

abundance: .
d_gene: .
j_gene: TRBJ1-1
v_gene: TRBV11-2
CDR3aa: CASSFGRGNTEAFF
CDR3nt: TGTGCCAGCAGCTTTGGCAGGGGGAACACTGAAGCTTTCTTT

abundance: few
d_gene: .
j_gene: TRBJ1-6
v_gene: TRBV27
CDR3aa: CASSFQNSPLHF
CDR3nt: TGTGCCAGCAGTTTCCAAAATTCACCCCTCCACTTT

abundance: medium-sized
d_gene: TRBD1
j_gene: TRBJ1-2
v_gene: TRBV20-1
CDR3aa: CSAQTGDGYTF
CDR3nt: TGCAGTGCCCAGACAGGGGATGGCTACACCTTC

abundance: .
d_gene: .
j_gene: TRBJ1-2
v_gene: TRBV6-5
CDR3aa: CASSPREGGYTF
CDR3nt: TGTGCCAGCAGTCCCAGGGAAGGTGGCTACACCTTC

abundance: .
d_gene: .
j_gene: TRBJ2-3
v_gene: TRBV28
CDR3aa: CAALRSSTDTQYF
CDR3nt: TGTGCCGCATTGCGGTCTAGCACAGATACGCAGTATTTT

abundance: .
d_gene: .
j_gene: TRBJ1-1
v_gene: TRBV10-3
CDR3aa: CAISELRENTEAFF
CDR3nt: TGTGCCATCAGTGAACTCAGGGAGAACACTGAAGCTTTCTTT